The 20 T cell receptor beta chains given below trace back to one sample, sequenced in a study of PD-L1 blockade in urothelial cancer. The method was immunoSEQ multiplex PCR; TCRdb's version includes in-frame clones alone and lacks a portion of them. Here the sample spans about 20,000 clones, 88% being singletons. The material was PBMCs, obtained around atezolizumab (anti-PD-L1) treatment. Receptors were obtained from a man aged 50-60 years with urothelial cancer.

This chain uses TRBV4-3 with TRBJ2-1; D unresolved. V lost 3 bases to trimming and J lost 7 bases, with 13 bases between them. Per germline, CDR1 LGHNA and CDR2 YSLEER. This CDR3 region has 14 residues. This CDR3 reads CASSQSPTFNEQFF. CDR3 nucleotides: TGCGCCAGCAGCCAGTCTCCTACGTTTAATGAGCAGTTCTTC.

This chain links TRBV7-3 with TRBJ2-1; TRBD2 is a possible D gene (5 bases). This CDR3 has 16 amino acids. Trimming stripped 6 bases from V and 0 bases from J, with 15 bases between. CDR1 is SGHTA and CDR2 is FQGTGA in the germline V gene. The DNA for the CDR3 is TGTGCCAGCAGTCCCCGGGGAGACGGCTCCTACAATGAGCAGTTCTTC. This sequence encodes CASSPRGDGSYNEQFF.

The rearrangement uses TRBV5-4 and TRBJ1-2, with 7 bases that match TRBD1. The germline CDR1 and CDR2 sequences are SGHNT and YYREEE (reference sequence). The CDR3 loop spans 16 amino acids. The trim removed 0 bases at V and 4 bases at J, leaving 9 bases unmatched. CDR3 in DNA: TGTGCCAGCAGCTTGGACCTAGAGGGACAGTCCTATGGCTACACCTTC. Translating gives CASSLDLEGQSYGYTF.

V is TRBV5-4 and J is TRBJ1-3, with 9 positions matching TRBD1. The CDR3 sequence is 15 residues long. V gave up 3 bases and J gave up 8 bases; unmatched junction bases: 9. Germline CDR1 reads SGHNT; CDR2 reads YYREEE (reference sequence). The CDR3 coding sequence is TGTGCCAGCAGCTCAGCCGGGACAGGGAGCGACACCATATATTTT. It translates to CASSSAGTGSDTIYF.

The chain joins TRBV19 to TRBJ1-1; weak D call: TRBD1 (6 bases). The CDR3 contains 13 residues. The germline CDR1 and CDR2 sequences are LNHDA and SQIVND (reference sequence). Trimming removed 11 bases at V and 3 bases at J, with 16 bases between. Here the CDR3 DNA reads TGTGCCTCAAACAGGGAGGGTTACACTGAAGCTTTCTTT. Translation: CASNREGYTEAFF.

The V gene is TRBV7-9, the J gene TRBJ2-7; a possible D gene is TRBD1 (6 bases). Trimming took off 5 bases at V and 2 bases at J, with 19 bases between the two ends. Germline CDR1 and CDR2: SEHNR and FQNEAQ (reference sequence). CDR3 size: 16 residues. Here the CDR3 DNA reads TGTGCCAGCAGCGCCGATACAGGGAGAAGCACCTACGAGCAGTACTTC. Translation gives CASSADTGRSTYEQYF.

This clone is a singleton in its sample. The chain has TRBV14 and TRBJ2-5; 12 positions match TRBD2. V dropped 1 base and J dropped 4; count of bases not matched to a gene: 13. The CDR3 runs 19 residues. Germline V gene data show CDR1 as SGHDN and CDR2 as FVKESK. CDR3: CASSQVALAGGQILETQYF. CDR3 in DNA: TGTGCCAGCAGCCAAGTCGCCCTAGCGGGGGGGCAAATCCTAGAGACCCAGTACTTC.

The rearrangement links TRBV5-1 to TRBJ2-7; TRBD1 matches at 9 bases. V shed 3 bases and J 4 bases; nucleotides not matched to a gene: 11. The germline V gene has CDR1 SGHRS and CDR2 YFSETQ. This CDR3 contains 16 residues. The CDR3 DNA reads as TGCGCCAGCAGCTGGGGACAGGGCGGTTCGACTTACGAGCAGTACTTC. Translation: CASSWGQGGSTYEQYF.

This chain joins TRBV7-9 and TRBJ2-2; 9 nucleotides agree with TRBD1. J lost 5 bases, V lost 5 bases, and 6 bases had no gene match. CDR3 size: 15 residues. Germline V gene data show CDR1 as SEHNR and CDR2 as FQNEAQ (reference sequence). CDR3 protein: CASSEGTGLTGELFF. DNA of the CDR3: TGTGCCAGCAGCGAAGGGACAGGGTTGACCGGGGAGCTGTTTTTT.

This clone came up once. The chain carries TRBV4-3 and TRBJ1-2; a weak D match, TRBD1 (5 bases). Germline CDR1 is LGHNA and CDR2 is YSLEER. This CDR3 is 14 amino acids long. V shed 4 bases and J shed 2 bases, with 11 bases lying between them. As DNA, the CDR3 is TGCGCCAGCAGCCGAACGGACAAGAACTATGGCTACACCTTC. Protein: CASSRTDKNYGYTF.

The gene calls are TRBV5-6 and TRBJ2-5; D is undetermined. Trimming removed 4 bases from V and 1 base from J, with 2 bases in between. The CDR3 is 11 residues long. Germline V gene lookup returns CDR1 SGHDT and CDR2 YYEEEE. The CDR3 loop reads CASSLQETQYF. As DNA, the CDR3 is TGTGCCAGCAGCCTCCAAGAGACCCAGTACTTC.

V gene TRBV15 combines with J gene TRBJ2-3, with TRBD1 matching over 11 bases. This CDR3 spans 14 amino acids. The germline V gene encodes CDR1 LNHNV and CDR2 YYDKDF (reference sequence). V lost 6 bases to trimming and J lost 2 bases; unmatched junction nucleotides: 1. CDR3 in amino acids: CATRDRGPTDTQYF. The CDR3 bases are TGTGCCACCAGGGACAGGGGGCCCACAGATACGCAGTATTTT.

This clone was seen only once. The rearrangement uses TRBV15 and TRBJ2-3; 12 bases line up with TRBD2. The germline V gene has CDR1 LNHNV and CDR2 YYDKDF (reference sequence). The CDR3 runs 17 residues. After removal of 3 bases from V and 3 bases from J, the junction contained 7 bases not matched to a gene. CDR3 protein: CATSSNTGTSGTDTQYF. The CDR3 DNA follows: TGTGCCACCAGCAGCAATACCGGGACTAGCGGGACAGATACGCAGTATTTT.

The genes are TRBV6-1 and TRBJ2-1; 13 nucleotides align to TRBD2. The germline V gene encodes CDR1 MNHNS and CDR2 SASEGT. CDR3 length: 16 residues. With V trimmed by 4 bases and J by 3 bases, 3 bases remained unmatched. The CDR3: CASSARTSGSYNEQFF. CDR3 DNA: TGTGCCAGCAGTGCCCGGACTAGCGGGAGCTACAATGAGCAGTTCTTC.

CDR3 sequence: CASSPADEQYF. DNA of the CDR3: TGTGCCAGCAGCCCCGCGGACGAGCAGTACTTC. The rearrangement links TRBV7-6 to TRBJ2-7; D is ambiguous. The germline V gene encodes CDR1 SGHVS and CDR2 FNYEAQ. The CDR3 loop spans 11 amino acids. V dropped 5 bases and J dropped 5 bases, with 7 bases sitting between them.

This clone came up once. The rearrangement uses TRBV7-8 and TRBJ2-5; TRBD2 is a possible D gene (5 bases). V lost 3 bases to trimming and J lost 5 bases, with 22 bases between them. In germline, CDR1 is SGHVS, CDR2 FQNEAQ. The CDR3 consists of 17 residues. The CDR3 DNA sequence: TGTGCCAGCAGCTTTATACGCCGGGAACCTGTCCCGGAGACCCAGTACTTC. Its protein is CASSFIRREPVPETQYF.

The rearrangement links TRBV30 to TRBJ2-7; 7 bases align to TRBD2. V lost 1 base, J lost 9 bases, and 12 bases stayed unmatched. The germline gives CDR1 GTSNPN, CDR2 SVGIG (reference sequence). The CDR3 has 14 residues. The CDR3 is CAWSAWGGSGGQYF. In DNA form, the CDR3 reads TGTGCCTGGAGTGCTTGGGGCGGGAGTGGAGGGCAGTACTTC. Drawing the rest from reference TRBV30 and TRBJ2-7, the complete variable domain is SQTIHQWPATLVQPVGSPLSLECTVEGTSNPNLYWYRQAAGRGLQLLFYSVGIGQISSEVPQNLSASRPQDRQFILSSKKLLLSDSGFYLCAWSAWGGSGGQYFGPGTRLTVT.

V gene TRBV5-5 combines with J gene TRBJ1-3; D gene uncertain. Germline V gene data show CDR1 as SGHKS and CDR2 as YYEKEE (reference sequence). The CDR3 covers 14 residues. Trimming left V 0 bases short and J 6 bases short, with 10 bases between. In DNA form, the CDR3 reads TGTGCCAGCAGCTTGGTTCCCGGGGAAAACACCATATATTTT. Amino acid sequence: CASSLVPGENTIYF.

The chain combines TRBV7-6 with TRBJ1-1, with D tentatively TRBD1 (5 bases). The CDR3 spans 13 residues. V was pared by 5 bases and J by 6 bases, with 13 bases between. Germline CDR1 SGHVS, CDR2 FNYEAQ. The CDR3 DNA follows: TGTGCCAGCAGCGAGTCGGGGGTACCTGAAGCTTTCTTT. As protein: CASSESGVPEAFF.

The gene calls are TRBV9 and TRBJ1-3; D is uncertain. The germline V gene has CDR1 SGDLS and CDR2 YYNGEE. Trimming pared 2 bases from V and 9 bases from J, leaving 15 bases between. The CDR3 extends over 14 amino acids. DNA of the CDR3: TGTGCCAGCAGCGTTCTCGACGGGAGCGGCACCATATATTTT. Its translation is CASSVLDGSGTIYF. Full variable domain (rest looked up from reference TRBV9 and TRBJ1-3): DSGVTQTPKHLITATGQRVTLRCSPRSGDLSVYWYQQSLDQGLQFLIQYYNGEERAKGNILERFSAQQFPDLHSELNLSSLELGDSALYFCASSVLDGSGTIYFGEGSWLTVV.